Here is one T cell receptor (beta chain) with its context. This sample stems from a study of blood T cells in healthy people across ages. Study in general: About one barcoded beta molecule per two T cells was the capture yield of template switching.

PCR was performed a second time for roughly 6 to 12 cycles using a sample-barcoded 5' primer and a J-beta primer mix. TCRdb re-analysed the 5' RACE reads in MiXCR, keeping a single row per CDR3 protein. The sample shows some 760,000 distinct CDR3 sequences, about 25% of them seen only once. This CDR3 is 14 amino acids long. V shed 2 bases and J 3 bases; nucleotides not matched to a gene: 3. Germline CDR1 SQVTM, CDR2 ANQGSEA. The data were also submitted as part of a second study, on T cells of mothers and their children. As that report states: Mothers gave over 10 million TCR beta CDR3 reads each, and children some 3 million each. For unrelated pairs as for related ones, thymic selection shapes TCR recombination output similarly. No clones detected were persistent microchimeric T cell clones.

The TCR was taken from a boy aged 10-17 years in good health. The sequenced sample was blood. The chain links TRBV29-1 to TRBJ2-7; the match to TRBD1 covers 11 bases. In DNA form, the CDR3 reads TGCAGCGTTGAAAGTGGGACAGGGGGCTACGAGCAGTACTTC. Translated: CSVESGTGGYEQYF.